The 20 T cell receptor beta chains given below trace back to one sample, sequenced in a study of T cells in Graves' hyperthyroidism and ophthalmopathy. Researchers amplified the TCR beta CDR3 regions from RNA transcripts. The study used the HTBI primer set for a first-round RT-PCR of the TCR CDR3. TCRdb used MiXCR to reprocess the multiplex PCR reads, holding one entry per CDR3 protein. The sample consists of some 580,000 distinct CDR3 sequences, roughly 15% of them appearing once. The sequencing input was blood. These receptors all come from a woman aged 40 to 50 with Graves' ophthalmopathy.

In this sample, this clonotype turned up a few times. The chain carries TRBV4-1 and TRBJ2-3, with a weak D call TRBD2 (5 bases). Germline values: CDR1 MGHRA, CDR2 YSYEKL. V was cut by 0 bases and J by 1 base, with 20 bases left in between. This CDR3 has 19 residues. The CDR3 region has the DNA TGCGCCAGCAGCCAAGATTGGCGGGCAGGAGTGAGGGGCACAGATACGCAGTATTTT. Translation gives CASSQDWRAGVRGTDTQYF.

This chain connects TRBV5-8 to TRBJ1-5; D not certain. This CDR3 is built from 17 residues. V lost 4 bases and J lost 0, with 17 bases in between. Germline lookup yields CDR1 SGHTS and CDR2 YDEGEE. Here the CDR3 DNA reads TGTGCCAGCAGCCGCCGAACTCTGTACGCTAGCAATCAGCCCCAGCATTTT. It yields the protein CASSRRTLYASNQPQHF.

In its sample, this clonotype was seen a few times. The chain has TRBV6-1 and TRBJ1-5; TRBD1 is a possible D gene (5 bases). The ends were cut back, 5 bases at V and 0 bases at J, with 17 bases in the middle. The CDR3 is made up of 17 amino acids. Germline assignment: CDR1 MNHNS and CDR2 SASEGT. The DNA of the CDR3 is TGTGCCAGCAGTACCCCGGGGGAACTATATAGCAATCAGCCCCAGCATTTT. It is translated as CASSTPGELYSNQPQHF.

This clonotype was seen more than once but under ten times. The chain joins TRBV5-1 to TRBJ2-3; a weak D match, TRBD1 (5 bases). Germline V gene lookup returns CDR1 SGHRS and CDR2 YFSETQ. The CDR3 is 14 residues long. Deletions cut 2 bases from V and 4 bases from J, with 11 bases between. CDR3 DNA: TGCGCCAGCAGCTTCAGGGTTAGATCAGATACGCAGTATTTT. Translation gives CASSFRVRSDTQYF.

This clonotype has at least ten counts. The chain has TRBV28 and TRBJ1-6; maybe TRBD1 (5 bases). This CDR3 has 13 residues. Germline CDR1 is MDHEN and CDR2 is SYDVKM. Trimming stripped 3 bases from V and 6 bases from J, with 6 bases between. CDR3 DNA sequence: TGTGCCAGCAGTTTCCAGGGTAATTCACCCCTCCACTTT. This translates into CASSFQGNSPLHF.

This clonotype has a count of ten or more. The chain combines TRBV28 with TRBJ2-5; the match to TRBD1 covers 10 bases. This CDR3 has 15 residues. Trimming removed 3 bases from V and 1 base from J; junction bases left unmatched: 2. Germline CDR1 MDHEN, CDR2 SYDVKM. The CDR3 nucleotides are TGTGCCAGCAGTTTGACAGGGGGCTTCCAAGAGACCCAGTACTTC. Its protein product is CASSLTGGFQETQYF. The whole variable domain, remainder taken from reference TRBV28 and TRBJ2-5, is DVKVTQSSRYLVKRTGEKVFLECVQDMDHENMFWYRQDPGLGLRLIYFSYDVKMKEKGDIPEGYSVSREKKERFSLILESASTNQTSMYLCASSLTGGFQETQYFGPGTRLLVL.

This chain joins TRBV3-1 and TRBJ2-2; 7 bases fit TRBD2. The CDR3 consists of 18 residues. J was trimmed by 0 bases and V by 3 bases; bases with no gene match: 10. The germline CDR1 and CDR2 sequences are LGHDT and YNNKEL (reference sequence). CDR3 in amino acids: CASSHRPGGLANTGELFF. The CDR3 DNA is TGTGCCAGCAGCCACCGTCCCGGCGGACTAGCGAACACCGGGGAGCTGTTTTTT.

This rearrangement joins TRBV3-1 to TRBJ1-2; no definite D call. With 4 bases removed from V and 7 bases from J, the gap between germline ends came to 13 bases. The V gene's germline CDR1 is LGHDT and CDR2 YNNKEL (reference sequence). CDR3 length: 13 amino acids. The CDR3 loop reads CASSPSRSLGYTF. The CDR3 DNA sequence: TGTGCCAGCAGCCCATCAAGGAGCCTTGGCTACACCTTC.

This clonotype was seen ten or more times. The CDR3: CASSSRQGMTYEQYF. Written as DNA, the CDR3 is TGTGCCAGCAGCTCCCGACAGGGTATGACCTACGAGCAGTACTTC. V usage is TRBV7-9 and J usage is TRBJ2-7; 7 nucleotides agree with TRBD1. Trimming removed 4 bases from V and 2 bases from J; junction bases left unmatched: 8. This CDR3 contains 15 residues. CDR1 and CDR2 (germline): SEHNR, FQNEAQ (reference sequence).

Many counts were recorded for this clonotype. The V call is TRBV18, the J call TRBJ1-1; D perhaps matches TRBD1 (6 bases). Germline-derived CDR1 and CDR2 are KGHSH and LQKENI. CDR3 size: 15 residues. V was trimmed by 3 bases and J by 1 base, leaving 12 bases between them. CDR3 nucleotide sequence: TGTGCCAGCTCACCTTTTTCGGGACAGAACACTGAAGCTTTCTTT. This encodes CASSPFSGQNTEAFF.

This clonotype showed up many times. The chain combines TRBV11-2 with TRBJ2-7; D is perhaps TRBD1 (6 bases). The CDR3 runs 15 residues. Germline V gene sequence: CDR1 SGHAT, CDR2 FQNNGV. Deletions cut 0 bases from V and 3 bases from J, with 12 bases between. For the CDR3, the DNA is TGTGCCAGCAGCTTAGACCAAGACAGGCTCTACGAGCAGTACTTC. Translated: CASSLDQDRLYEQYF.

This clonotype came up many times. In nucleotides, the CDR3 is TGTGCCAGCAGGACGCTAGGCACAGATACGCAGTATTTT. It codes for CASRTLGTDTQYF. This chain links TRBV12-3 or TRBV12-4 with TRBJ2-3; D is ambiguous. The CDR3 loop spans 13 amino acids. Trimming removed 6 bases from V and 1 base from J, with 8 bases in between.

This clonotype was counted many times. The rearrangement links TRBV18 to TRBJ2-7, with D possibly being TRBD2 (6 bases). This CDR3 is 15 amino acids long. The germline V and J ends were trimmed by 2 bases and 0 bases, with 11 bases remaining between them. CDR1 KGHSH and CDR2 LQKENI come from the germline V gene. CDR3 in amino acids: CASSPGAGRSYEQYF. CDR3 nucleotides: TGTGCCAGCTCACCAGGGGCGGGACGCTCCTACGAGCAGTACTTC.

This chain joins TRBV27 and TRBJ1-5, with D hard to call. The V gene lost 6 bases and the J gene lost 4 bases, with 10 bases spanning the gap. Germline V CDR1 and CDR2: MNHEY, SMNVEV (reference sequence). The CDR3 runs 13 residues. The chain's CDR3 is CASRILANQPQHF. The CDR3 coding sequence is TGTGCCAGCAGGATACTAGCTAATCAGCCCCAGCATTTT.

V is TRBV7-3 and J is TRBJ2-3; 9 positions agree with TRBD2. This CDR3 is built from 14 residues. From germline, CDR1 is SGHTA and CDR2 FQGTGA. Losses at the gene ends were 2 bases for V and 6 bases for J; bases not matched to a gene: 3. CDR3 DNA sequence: TGTGCCAGCAGCTTAGCGGGGGGGCGGGATACGCAGTATTTT. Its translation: CASSLAGGRDTQYF.

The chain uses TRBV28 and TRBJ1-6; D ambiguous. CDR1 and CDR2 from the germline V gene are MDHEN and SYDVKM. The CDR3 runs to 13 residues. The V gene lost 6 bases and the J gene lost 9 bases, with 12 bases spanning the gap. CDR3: CASSRRRSSPLHF. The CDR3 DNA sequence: TGTGCCAGCAGCCGACGGAGGAGTTCACCCCTCCACTTT.

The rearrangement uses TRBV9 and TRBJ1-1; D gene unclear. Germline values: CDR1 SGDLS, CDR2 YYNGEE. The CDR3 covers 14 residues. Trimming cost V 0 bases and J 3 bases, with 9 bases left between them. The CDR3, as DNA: TGTGCCAGCAGCGTAGAAGCACGGGACACTGAAGCTTTCTTT. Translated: CASSVEARDTEAFF.

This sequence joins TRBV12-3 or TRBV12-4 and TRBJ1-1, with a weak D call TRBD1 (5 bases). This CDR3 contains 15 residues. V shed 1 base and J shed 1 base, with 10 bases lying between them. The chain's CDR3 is CASSLVGEPNTEAFF. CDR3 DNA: TGTGCCAGCAGTTTAGTGGGGGAGCCGAACACTGAAGCTTTCTTT.

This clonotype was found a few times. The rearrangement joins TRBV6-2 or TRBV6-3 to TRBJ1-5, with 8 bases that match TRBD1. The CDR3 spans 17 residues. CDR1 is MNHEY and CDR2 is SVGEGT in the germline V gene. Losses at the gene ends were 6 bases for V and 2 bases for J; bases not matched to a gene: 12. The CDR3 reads CASSPLLEGQGNQPQHF. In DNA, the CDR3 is TGTGCCAGCAGCCCCCTACTCGAGGGACAGGGCAATCAGCCCCAGCATTTT.

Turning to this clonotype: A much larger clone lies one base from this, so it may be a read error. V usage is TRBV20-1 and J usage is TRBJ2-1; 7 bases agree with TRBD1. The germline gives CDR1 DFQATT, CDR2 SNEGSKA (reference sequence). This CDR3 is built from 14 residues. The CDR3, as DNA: TGCAGTGCAACAACAGGGGAGTCCTACAATAAGCAGTTCTTC. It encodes CSATTGESYNKQFF.